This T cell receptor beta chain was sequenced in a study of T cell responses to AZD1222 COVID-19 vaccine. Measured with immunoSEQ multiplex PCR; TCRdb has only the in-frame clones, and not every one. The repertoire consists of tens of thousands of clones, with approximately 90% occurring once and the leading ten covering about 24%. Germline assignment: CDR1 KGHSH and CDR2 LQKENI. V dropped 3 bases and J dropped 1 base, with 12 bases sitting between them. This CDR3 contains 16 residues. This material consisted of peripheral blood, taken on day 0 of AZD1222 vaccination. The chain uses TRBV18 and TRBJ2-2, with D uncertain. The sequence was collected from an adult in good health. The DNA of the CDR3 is TGTGCCAGCTCACCCGTCGAGGTCGGGAACACCGGGGAGCTGTTTTTT. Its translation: CASSPVEVGNTGELFF.